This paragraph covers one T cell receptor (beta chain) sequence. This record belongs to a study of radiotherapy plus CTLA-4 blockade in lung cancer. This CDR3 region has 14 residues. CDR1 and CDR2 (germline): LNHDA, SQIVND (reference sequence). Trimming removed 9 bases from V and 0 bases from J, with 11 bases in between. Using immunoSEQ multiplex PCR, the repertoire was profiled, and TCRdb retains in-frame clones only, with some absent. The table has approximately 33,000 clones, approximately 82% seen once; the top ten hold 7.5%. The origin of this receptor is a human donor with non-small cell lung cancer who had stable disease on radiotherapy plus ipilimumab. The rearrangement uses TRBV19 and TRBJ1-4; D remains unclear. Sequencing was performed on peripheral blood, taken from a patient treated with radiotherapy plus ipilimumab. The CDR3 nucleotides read TGTGCCAGCGCGGACGGATCAACTAATGAAAAACTGTTTTTT. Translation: CASADGSTNEKLFF.